Listed below are T cell receptor beta chains from one sample, sequenced in a study of blood T cell repertoires in COVID-19. Libraries were prepared by immunoSEQ multiplex PCR; TCRdb keeps only in-frame clonotypes and omits some of them. The sample lists over 120,000 clones, over 65% seen once, with 5.5% to 7% in the top ten. Sequencing was carried out using PBMCs or T cells enriched from blood (not recorded which). The receptor set was obtained from a woman in her fifties or sixties who had recovered from COVID-19. Each CDR3 is given with its conserved first and last residue. A D gene is named only where the DNA matches it firmly. Size values are once, few and many counts, or a class for expanded clones, and some rows have none.

d_call v_call clone_size cdr3_aa
- TRBV5-4 - CASSLTGNEKLFF
TRBD1 TRBV28 - CASSFHHPRGGANVLTF
- TRBV5-6 - CASSPSGEGKAFF
- TRBV6-5 - CASSYSGGSTEAFF
- TRBV2 - CASSVLSDTQYF
TRBD2 TRBV27 few CASSLFSGGYEQFF
- TRBV11-2 - CASSISGNEQYF
TRBD1 TRBV27 - CASSPGRTGYYGYTF
- TRBV2 many CASSEQRDSYEQYF
TRBD2 TRBV2 - CASKGLAGLTGELFF
TRBD2 TRBV25-1 - CASSESGGDVRNEQFF
TRBD2 TRBV27 - CASSLFSGGSTDTQYF
TRBD2 TRBV9 - CASSVSGGLDNEQFF
TRBD1 TRBV7-2 - CASSSDRVSGNTIYF
- TRBV18 once CASSLSTTAGYEQYF
- TRBV27 - CASSTRGAYGYTF
- TRBV28 - CASKPPAAGLYEQYF
- TRBV9 once CASSVVEEAYEQYF
- TRBV11-2 few CASSTTGSSNQPQHF
- TRBV5-1 - CASSLVPGGTEAFF
- TRBV7-2 - CASSLRQNTEAFF
TRBD1 TRBV16 - CASSRDRNTEAFF
- TRBV5-4 - CASSFTENTEAFF
- TRBV2 - CASSGHANSNQPQHF
- TRBV7-9 - CASSPRGAANEKLFF
- TRBV28 - CASSSREQPQHF
TRBD1 TRBV15 - CATSRGKGTGSEEQYF
- TRBV3-1/TRBV3-2 - CASSLGGAGTQYF
- TRBV5-8 - CASSLRDFNSNQPQHF
TRBD1 TRBV28 - CASSNRGSGNTIYF
- TRBV24-1 - CATEVDEQYF
TRBD2 TRBV3-1/TRBV3-2 - CASRKRASGETQYF
TRBD1 TRBV5-8 - CASSMDRGQVDGYTF
TRBD1 TRBV6-6 - CASGETGESYEQYF
TRBD1 TRBV7-7 - CASSLRDRGNNSPLHF
- TRBV2 - CASSEEGAGSPLHF
- TRBV28 - CASSLYAVQADTQYF
- TRBV28 - CASSSTGTLGAEAFF
- TRBV7-8 - CASSLGQESMNTEAFF
TRBD1 TRBV11-2 - CASSGTGDMNTEAFF
TRBD2 TRBV15 - CATSRDFRTSGGSEEQFF
TRBD1 TRBV7-3 - CASSLNGGTGFDNEQFF
TRBD2 TRBV7-7 - CASSLLAGDTDTQYF
- TRBV25-1 - CASSEFLGAQGTEAFF
- TRBV5-1 - CASSLDRVRNEQFF
TRBD2 TRBV3-1/TRBV3-2 - CASSPLFSGGAGETQYF
- TRBV29-1 few CSVESRTANTGELFF
- TRBV6-1 few CASSTIGQSTDTQYF
TRBD2 TRBV4-1 - CASSQDRTSNEQFF
- TRBV6-6 - CASRPQGPHRPQHF
- TRBV19 few CASSIKLQGWVDQPQHF
TRBD1 TRBV5-1 - CASSPGGAGNEQFF
- TRBV12-3/TRBV12-4 once CASTERTGYTF
- TRBV11-2 - CASSFRGYNEKLFF
TRBD2 TRBV18 - CASSPTTSGGTEQFF